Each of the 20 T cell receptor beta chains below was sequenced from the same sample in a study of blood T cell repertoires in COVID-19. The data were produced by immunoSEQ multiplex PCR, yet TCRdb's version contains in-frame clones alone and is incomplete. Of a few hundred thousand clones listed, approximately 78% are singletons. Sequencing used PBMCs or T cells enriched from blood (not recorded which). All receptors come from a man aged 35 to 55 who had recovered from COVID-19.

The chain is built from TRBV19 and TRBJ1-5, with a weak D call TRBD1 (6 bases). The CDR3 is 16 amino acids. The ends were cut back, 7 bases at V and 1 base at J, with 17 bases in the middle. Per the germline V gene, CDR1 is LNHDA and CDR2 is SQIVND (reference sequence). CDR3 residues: CASKGSQGISNQPQHF. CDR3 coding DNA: TGTGCCAGTAAAGGGAGCCAGGGGATCAGCAATCAGCCCCAGCATTTT.

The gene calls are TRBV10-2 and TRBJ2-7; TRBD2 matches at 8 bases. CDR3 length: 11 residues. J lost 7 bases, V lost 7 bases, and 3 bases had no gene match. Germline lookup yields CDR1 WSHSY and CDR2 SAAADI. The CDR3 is CASTVAGEQYF. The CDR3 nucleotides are TGCGCCAGCACCGTAGCGGGAGAGCAGTACTTC.

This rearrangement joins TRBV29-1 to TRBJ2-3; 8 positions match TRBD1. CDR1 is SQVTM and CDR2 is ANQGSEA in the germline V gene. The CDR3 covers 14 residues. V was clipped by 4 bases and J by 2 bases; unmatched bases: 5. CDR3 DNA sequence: TGCAGCGTTGGGGACAGGATTCTCACAGATACGCAGTATTTT. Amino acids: CSVGDRILTDTQYF.

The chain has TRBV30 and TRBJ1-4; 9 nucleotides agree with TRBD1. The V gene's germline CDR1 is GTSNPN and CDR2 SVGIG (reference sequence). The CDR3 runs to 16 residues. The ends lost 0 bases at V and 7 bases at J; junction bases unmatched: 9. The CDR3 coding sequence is TGTGCCTGGAGTGTAGGGACAGGGTCGACAGGTGAAAAACTGTTTTTT. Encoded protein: CAWSVGTGSTGEKLFF. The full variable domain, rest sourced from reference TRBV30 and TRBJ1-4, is SQTIHQWPATLVQPVGSPLSLECTVEGTSNPNLYWYRQAAGRGLQLLFYSVGIGQISSEVPQNLSASRPQDRQFILSSKKLLLSDSGFYLCAWSVGTGSTGEKLFFGSGTQLSVL.

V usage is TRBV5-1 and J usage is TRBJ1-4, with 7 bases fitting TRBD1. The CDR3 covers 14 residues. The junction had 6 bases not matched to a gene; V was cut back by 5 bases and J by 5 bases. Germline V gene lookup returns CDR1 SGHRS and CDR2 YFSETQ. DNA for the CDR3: TGCGCCAGCAGAATATCAGGGGGGAATGAAAAACTGTTTTTT. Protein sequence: CASRISGGNEKLFF.

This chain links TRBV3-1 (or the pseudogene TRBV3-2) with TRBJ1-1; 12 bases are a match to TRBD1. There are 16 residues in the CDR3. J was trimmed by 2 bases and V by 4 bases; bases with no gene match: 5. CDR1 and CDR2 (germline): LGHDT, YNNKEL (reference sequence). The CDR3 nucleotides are TGTGCCAGCAGCCGAGGGACAGGGGGCGGAAACACTGAAGCTTTCTTT. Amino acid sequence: CASSRGTGGGNTEAFF.

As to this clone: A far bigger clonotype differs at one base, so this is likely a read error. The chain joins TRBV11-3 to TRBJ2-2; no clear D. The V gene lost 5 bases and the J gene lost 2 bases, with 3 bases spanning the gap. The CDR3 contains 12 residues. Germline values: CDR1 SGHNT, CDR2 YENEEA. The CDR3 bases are TGTGCCAGCAGCCTAAACACCGGGGAGCTGTTTTTT. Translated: CASSLNTGELFF.

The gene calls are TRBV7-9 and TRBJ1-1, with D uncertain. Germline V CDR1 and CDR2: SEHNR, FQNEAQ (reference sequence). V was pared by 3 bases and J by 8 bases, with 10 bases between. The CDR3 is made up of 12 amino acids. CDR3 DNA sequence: TGTGCCAGCAGCTTGGAGGGCGGGGAAGCTTTCTTT. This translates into CASSLEGGEAFF. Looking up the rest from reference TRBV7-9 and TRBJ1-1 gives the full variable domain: DTGVSQNPRHKITKRGQNVTFRCDPISEHNRLYWYRQTLGQGPEFLTYFQNEAQLEKSRLLSDRFSAERPKGSFSTLEIQRTEQGDSAMYLCASSLEGGEAFFGQGTRLTVV.

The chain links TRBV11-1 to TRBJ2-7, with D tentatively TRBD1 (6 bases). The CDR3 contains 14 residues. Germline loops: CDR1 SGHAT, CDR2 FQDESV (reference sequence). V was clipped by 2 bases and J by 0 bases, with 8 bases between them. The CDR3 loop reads CASSLRDTSYEQYF. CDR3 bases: TGTGCCAGCAGCTTAAGGGACACCTCCTACGAGCAGTACTTC.

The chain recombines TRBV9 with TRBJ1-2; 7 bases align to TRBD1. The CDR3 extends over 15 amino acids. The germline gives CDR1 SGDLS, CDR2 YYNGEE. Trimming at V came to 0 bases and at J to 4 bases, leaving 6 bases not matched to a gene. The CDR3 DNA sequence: TGTGCCAGCAGCGTAGGAATTGACAGGGCCTATGGCTACACCTTC. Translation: CASSVGIDRAYGYTF.

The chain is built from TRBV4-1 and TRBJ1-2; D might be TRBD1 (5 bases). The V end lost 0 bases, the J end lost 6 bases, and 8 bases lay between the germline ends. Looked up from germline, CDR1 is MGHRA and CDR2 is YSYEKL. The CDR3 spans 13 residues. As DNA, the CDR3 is TGCGCCAGCAGCCAAGATTGGGGGGATGGCTACACCTTC. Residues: CASSQDWGDGYTF.

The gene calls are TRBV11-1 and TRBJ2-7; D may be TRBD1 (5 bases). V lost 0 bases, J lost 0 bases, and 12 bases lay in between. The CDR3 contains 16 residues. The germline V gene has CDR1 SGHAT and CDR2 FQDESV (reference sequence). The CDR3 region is CASSLAAGHPSYEQYF. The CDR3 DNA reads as TGTGCCAGCAGCTTAGCGGCTGGACATCCCTCCTACGAGCAGTACTTC. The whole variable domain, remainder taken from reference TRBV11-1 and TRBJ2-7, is EAEVAQSPRYKITEKSQAVAFWCDPISGHATLYWYRQILGQGPELLVQFQDESVVDDSQLPKDRFSAERLKGVDSTLKIQPAELGDSAMYLCASSLAAGHPSYEQYFGPGTRLTVT.

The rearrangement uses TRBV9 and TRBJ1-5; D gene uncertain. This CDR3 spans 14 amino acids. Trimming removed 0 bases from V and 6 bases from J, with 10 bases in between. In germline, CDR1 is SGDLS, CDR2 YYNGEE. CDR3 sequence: CASSVDMGGQPQHF. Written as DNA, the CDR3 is TGTGCCAGCAGCGTAGATATGGGAGGTCAGCCCCAGCATTTT.

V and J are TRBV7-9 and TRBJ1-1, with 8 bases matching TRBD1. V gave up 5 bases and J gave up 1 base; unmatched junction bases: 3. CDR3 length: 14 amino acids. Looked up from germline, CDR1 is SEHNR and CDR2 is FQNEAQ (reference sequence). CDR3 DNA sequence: TGTGCCAGCAGCCCGACAGGGGAGAACACTGAAGCTTTCTTT. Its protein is CASSPTGENTEAFF.

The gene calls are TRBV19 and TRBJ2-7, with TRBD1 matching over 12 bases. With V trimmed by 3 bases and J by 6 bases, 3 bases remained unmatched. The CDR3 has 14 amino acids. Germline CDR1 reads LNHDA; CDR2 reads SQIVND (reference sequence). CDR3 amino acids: CASSIGTGGFEQYF. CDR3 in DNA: TGTGCCAGTAGTATTGGGACAGGGGGCTTCGAGCAGTACTTC.

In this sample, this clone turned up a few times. CDR3 protein: CASRDRGELANEKLFF. The CDR3 DNA follows: TGTGCCAGCCGGGACAGGGGAGAGTTGGCTAATGAAAAACTGTTTTTT. V is TRBV19 and J is TRBJ1-4, with 10 bases fitting TRBD1. CDR1 is LNHDA, CDR2 SQIVND, per germline (reference sequence). The junction had 10 bases not matched to a gene; V was cut back by 9 bases and J by 3 bases. The CDR3 covers 16 residues.

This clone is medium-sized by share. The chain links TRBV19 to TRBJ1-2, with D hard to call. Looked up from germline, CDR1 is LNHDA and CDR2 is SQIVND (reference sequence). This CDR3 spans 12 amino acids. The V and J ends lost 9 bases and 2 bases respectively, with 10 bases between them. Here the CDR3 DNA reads TGTGCCAGCTCCGGACTAAACTATGGCTACACCTTC. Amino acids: CASSGLNYGYTF.

DNA for the CDR3: TGTGCCAGTAGTATGGACTCCAAAGTCTACGAGCAGTACTTC. Translated: CASSMDSKVYEQYF. J is TRBJ2-7 and V is TRBV19, with a weak D call TRBD2 (5 bases). Looked up from germline, CDR1 is LNHDA and CDR2 is SQIVND (reference sequence). The CDR3 runs 14 residues. Trimming shortened V by 3 bases and J by 3 bases, and 12 bases separated the two germline ends.

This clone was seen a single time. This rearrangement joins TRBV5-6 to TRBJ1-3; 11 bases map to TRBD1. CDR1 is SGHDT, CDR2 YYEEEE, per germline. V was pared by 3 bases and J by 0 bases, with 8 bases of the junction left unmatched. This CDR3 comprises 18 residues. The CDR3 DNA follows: TGTGCCAGCAGCTCCCGGGACAGGGGGTCGATCTCTGGAAACACCATATATTTT. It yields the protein CASSSRDRGSISGNTIYF.

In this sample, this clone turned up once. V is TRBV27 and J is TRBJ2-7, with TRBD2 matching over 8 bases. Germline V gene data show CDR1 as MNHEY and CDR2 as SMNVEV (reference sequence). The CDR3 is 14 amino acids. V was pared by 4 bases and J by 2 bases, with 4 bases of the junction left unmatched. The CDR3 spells CASSSGGSTYEQYF. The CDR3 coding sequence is TGTGCCAGCAGTTCGGGAGGGTCGACCTACGAGCAGTACTTC.